The table lists the clone carrying this TCR beta chain with a few counts. Antigen specificity is unknown. The donors were part of the validation cohort, which consisted of about 120 subjects and was separate from the first cohort of 600 to 850 subjects. CDR3 length: 13 amino acids. In germline, CDR1 is SQVTM, CDR2 ANQGSEA. Trimming left V 3 bases short and J 9 bases short, with 17 bases between. This specimen comes from a study of cytomegalovirus exposure and HLA in healthy donors. Study information: The same platform was used for the 120 validation repertoires and the approximately 670 first-cohort repertoires, a later analysis reported. Study findings and constraints: Within the approximately 110 validation repertoires, first-cohort TCR clusters tended to co-occur, according to a later analysis.

Here immunoSEQ multiplex PCR was the method, and the copy in TCRdb shows in-frame clones only, minus some. The top ten hold over 12% of the sample, which has more than 45,000 clones, roughly 89% seen once. Sequencing was carried out using PBMCs. The TCR originated in a woman between 18 and 29 years old in good health and CMV-seronegative. The chain joins TRBV29-1 to TRBJ2-5; the D gene is possibly TRBD1 (5 bases). CDR3 in amino acids: CSVEEPQGRPQYF. CDR3 DNA sequence: TGCAGCGTTGAGGAGCCCCAGGGCCGACCCCAGTACTTC.